This TCR beta chain originates from a study of blood T cells in healthy people across ages (dated by TCRdb to between 2014 and 2017). Concerning the study at large: In model experiments, roughly one uniquely barcoded TCR beta cDNA molecule per two T cells was captured by template switching. Using deep sequencing normalized with unique cDNA molecular identifiers, the study measured how TCR beta repertoire diversity changes with age. Four age groups were formed from the donors: young (average approximately 17 years), middle-aged (around 39), aged (about 62) and long-lived (about 80). To avoid experimental bias, donors of different ages were distributed randomly across sequencing lanes. Two additional independent replicas of 1 million unique cDNA reads from the same blood draw were analyzed for two donors (one aged 18 to 29 and one aged 80 or older).

A word on this clonotype: Its antigen is still unknown. The record has no base qualities; no much larger clone is one base away.

Trimming removed 6 bases from V and 5 bases from J, leaving 23 bases between the germline ends. For CDR1 and CDR2, the germline V gene lists SGHRS and YFSETQ. The CDR3, from cysteine to phenylalanine, totals 16 residues. Only the CDR3 DNA is retained, 48 bases long and in frame from the first base. The donors were 40 or so Caucasian individuals from Russia, aged 6 to 90 years, who were systemically healthy. Each donor gave about 9.7 milliliters of peripheral blood, drawn into EDTA-treated Vacutainer tubes. Ficoll-Paque density-gradient centrifugation was used to isolate PBMCs, with at least 6.5 million per sample. Total RNA, at least 6 micrograms per sample, was extracted from PBMCs with Trizol reagent. The percentages of naive CD45RAhigh/CD27high T cells were determined by flow cytometry on a PBMC aliquot from every donor. Points the paper makes about the study in general: Because profiling used bulk unsorted PBMCs, naive and antigen-experienced compartments could not be compared conclusively. Because the CMV infection status of the donors was unknown, age-related changes in expanded clonotypes may potentially have been confounded. Estimates of total diversity based on one million sequenced T cells were regarded as lower bounds and as underestimates. Observed TCR beta diversity correlated strongly with the percentage of naive T cells measured by flow cytometry. As age increased, observed TCR beta diversity per million T cells dropped in a roughly linear way, and a significant reduction was already evident by age roughly 40. The long-lived group showed more naive CD4+ T cells, fewer expanded clones and increased TCR diversity than the aged group, suggesting age selection.

Library generation was performed with 5' RACE. The run used an Illumina HiSeq 2500. A second 7 to 11 cycle PCR used a sample-barcoded 5' primer and a J-beta primer mix. Each TCR beta cDNA molecule received a unique molecular identifier from a template-switch 5' adaptor carrying 12 random nucleotides. Each sample yielded at least 2.5 million CDR3-containing paired-end reads. First-strand cDNA was synthesized from all RNA with the Mint cDNA synthesis kit, primed by a TRBC-specific oligonucleotide. After uracil-DNA glycosylase treatment, a first 18-cycle PCR used universal primers M1SS and BC2_uni_R on all cDNA. Per the authors' processing: For normalization, 1 million high-quality reads were randomly selected from each sample, with every read carrying a distinct molecular identifier. Reads sharing molecular identifiers were discarded rather than binned into consensus sequences. MiTCR, set to a Q25 quality threshold and the strictest error-elimination algorithm, was used for CDR3 identification, clonotype clustering and error correction. A nonparametric unseen species model with Euler transformation was used to estimate a lower bound on total TCR beta diversity. Clones were called with MiXCR by TCRdb after fastp trimmed the public reads at Q25, and only in-frame beta chains were retained. Merged by CDR3 protein, the rows form single entries marked with the most common genes and DNA. What appears here as the V and J calls and clone size reflects TCRdb's work, not the paper's. For this sample there are 500,000 to 600,000 distinct CDR3 sequences; about 25% appear just once. The top ten constitute roughly 20% of the sample.

This TCR was recovered from an older woman in good health. The specimen sequenced was blood. The rearranged chain carries TRBV5-1 and TRBJ2-5; no D segment can be confidently identified. The DNA is as follows: TGCGCCAGCACCTCTGGTGAGCTCCAAGGGCGTGAGACCCAGTACTTC. Translated, this is CASTSGELQGRETQYF.